The clone carrying this T cell receptor (beta chain) was seen at least ten times. Antigen specificity is unknown. This specimen comes from a study of CD8 T cells in ankylosing spondylitis. Broader study findings: Matched ankylosing spondylitis synovial fluid reportedly showed significant enrichment of disease-linked clones. In ankylosing spondylitis blood, a motif of roughly 8 highly homologous TCR beta variants appeared characteristic. CD8+ by phenotype, disease-linked clones were relatively rare in peripheral blood.

Germline-derived CDR1 and CDR2 are DFQATT and SNEGSKA (reference sequence). Trimming cost V 2 bases and J 3 bases, with 3 bases left between them. The CDR3 consists of 11 residues. As the method for making TCR beta libraries, quantitative 5'-RACE with molecular barcodes was used. TCRdb reanalysed the 5' RACE reads using MiXCR and keeps one entry per CDR3 protein. Among some 37,000 distinct CDR3 sequences listed, around 6% were seen once. The clonotype originates from a male donor with ankylosing spondylitis or in good health (not recorded which). The genes are TRBV20-1 and TRBJ2-3; D unresolved. The sample comprised blood, either unsorted or a sorted T cell fraction (not recorded which). The CDR3 is CSARKTDTQYF. CDR3 in DNA: TGCAGTGCTAGAAAGACAGATACGCAGTATTTT.